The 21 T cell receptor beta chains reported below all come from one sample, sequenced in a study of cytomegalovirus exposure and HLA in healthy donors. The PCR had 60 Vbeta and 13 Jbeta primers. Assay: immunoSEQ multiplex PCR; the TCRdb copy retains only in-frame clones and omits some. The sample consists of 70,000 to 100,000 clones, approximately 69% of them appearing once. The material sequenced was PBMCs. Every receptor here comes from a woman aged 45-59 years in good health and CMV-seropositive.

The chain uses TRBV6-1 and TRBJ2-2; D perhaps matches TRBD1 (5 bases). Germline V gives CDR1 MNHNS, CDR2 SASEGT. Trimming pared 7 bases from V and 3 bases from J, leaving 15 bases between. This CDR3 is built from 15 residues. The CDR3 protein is CASTALQVYTGELFF. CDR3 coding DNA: TGTGCCAGCACCGCTCTACAGGTGTACACCGGGGAGCTGTTTTTT.

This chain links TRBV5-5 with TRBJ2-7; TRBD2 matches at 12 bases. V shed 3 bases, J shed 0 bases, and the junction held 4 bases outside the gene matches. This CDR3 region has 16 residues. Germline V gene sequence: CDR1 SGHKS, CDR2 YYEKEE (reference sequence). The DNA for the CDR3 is TGTGCCAGCAGCTACGGACTAGCGGGGAGCTCCTACGAGCAGTACTTC. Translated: CASSYGLAGSSYEQYF.

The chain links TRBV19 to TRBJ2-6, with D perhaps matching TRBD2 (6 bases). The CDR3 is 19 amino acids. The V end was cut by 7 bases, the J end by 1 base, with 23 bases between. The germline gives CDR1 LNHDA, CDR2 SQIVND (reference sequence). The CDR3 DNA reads TGTGCCAGTACCTTGAGACCGGGACTGAAGAATTCTGGGGCCAACGTCCTGACTTTC. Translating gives CASTLRPGLKNSGANVLTF.

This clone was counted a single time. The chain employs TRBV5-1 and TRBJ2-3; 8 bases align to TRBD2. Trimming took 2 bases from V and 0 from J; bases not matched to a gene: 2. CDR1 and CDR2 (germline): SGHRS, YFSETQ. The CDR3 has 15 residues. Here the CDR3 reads CASSFSGESTDTQYF. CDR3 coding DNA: TGCGCCAGCAGCTTTAGCGGGGAAAGCACAGATACGCAGTATTTT.

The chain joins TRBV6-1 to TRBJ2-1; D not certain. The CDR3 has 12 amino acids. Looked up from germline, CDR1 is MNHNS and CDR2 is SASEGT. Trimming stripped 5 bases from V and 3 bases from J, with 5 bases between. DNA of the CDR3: TGTGCCAGCAGTTCAATCTACAATGAGCAGTTCTTC. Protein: CASSSIYNEQFF.

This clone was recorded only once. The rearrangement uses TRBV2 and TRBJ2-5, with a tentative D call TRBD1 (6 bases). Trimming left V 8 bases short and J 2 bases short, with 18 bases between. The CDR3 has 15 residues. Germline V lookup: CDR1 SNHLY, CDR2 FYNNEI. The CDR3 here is CASSRGTPAQETQYF. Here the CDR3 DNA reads TGTGCCAGCTCCAGGGGCACCCCGGCGCAAGAGACCCAGTACTTC.

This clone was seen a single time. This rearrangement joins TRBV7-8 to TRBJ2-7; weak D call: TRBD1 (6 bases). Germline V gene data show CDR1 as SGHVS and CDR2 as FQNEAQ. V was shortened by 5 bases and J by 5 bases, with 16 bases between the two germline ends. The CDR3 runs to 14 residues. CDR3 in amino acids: CASSNQQGWNEQYF. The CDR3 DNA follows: TGTGCCAGCAGCAATCAACAGGGCTGGAACGAGCAGTACTTC.

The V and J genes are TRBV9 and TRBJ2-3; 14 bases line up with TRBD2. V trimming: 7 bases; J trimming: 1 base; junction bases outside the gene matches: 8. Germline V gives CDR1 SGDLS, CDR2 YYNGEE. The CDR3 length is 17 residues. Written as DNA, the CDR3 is TGTGCCAGCGGGCGGACTAGCGGGGGGTTGGGCACAGATACGCAGTATTTT. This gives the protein CASGRTSGGLGTDTQYF.

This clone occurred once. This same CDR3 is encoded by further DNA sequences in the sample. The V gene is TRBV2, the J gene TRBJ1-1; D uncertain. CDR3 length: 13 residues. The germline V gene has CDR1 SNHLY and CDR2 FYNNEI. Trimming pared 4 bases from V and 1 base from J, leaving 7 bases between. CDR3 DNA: TGTGCCAGCAGTGTTGAGTCGAACACTGAAGCTTTCTTT. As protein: CASSVESNTEAFF.

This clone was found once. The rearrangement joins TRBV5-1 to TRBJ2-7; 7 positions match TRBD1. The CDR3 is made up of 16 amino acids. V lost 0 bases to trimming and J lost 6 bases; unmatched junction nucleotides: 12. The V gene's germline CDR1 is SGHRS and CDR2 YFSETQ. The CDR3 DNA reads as TGCGCCAGCAGCTTGGCACCCGGGACAGAGCCCTGCGAGCAGTACTTC. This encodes CASSLAPGTEPCEQYF. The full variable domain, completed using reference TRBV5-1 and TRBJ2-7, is KAGVTQTPRYLIKTRGQQVTLSCSPISGHRSVSWYQQTPGQGLQFLFEYFSETQRNKGNFPGRFSGRQFSNSRSEMNVSTLELGDSALYLCASSLAPGTEPCEQYFGPGTRLTVT.

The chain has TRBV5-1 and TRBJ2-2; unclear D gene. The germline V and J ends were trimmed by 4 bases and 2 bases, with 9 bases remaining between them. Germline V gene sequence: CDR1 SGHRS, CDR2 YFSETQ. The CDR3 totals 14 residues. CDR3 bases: TGCGCCAGCAGCCTCGGGTCAAACACCGGGGAGCTGTTTTTT. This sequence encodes CASSLGSNTGELFF. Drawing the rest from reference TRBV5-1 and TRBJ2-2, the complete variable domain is KAGVTQTPRYLIKTRGQQVTLSCSPISGHRSVSWYQQTPGQGLQFLFEYFSETQRNKGNFPGRFSGRQFSNSRSEMNVSTLELGDSALYLCASSLGSNTGELFFGEGSRLTVL.

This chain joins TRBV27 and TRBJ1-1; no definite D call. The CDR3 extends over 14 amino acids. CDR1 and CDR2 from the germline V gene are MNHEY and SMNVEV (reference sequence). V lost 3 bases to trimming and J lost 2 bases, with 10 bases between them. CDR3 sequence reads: CASSFAGLNTEAFF. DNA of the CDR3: TGTGCCAGCAGTTTCGCGGGCTTAAACACTGAAGCTTTCTTT.

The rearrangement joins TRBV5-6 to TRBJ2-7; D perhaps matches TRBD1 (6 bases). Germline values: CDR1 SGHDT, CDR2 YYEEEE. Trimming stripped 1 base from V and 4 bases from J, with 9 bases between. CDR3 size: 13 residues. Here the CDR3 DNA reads TGTGCCAGCAGCTTGACAGGGTTATACGAGCAGTACTTC. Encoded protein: CASSLTGLYEQYF.

Written as DNA, the CDR3 is TGTGCCAGCACCTCCGGGTCCTACGAGCAGTACTTC. Protein sequence: CASTSGSYEQYF. The J gene is TRBJ2-7, the V gene TRBV6-5; D call uncertain. The CDR3 is made up of 12 amino acids. V lost 7 bases to trimming and J lost 1 base, with 8 bases between them. Germline loops: CDR1 MNHEY, CDR2 SVGAGI.

The CDR3 sequence is CASRGAVGRLPTDTQYF. The CDR3 nucleotides are TGTGCCAGCAGGGGGGCTGTGGGTCGATTACCCACAGATACGCAGTATTTT. The rearrangement joins TRBV2 to TRBJ2-3; D perhaps matches TRBD1 (6 bases). Germline values: CDR1 SNHLY, CDR2 FYNNEI. The length of the CDR3 is 17 residues. V was trimmed by 6 bases and J by 2 bases, leaving 21 bases between them.

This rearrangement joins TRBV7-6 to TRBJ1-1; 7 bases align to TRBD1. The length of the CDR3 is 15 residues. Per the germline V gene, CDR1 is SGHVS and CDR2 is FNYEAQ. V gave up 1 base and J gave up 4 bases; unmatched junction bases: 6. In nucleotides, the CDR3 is TGTGCCAGCAGCTTAGGTTCAGGGGGTGGCACTGAAGCTTTCTTT. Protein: CASSLGSGGGTEAFF. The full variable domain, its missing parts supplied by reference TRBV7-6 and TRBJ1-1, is GAGVSQSPRYKVTKRGQDVALRCDPISGHVSLYWYRQALGQGPEFLTYFNYEAQQDKSGLPNDRFSAERPEGSISTLTIQRTEQRDSAMYRCASSLGSGGGTEAFFGQGTRLTVV.

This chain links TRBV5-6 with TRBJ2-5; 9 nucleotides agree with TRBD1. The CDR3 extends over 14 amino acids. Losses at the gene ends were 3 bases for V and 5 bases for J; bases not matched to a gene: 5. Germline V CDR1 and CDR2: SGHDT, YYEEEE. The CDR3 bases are TGTGCCAGCAGCTCAGGACAGGGGAGCGAGACCCAGTACTTC. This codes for CASSSGQGSETQYF.

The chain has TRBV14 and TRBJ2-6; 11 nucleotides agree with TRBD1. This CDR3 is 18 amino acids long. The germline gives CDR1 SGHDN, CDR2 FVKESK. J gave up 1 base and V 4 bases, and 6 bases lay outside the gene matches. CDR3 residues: CASSPTGTGGSGANVLTF. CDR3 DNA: TGTGCCAGCAGCCCGACCGGGACAGGGGGTTCTGGGGCCAACGTCCTGACTTTC. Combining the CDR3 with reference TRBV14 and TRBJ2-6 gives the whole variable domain EAGVTQFPSHSVIEKGQTVTLRCDPISGHDNLYWYRRVMGKEIKFLLHFVKESKQDESGMPNNRFLAERTGGTYSTLKVQPAELEDSGVYFCASSPTGTGGSGANVLTFGAGSRLTVL.

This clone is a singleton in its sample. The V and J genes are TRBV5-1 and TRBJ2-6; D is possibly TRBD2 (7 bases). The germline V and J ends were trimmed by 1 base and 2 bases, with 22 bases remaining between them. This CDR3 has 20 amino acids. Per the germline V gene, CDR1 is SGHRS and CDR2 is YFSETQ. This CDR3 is CASSLNWGGHDSAGANVLTF. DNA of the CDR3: TGCGCCAGCAGCTTGAATTGGGGGGGACATGATTCCGCTGGGGCCAACGTCCTGACTTTC.

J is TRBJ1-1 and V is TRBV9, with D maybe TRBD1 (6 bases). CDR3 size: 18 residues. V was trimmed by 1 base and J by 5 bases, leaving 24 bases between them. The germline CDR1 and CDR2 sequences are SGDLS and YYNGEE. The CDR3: CASSVLPGTPLGLTEAFF. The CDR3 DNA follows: TGTGCCAGCAGCGTACTACCAGGGACACCGCTCGGTTTGACTGAAGCTTTCTTT.

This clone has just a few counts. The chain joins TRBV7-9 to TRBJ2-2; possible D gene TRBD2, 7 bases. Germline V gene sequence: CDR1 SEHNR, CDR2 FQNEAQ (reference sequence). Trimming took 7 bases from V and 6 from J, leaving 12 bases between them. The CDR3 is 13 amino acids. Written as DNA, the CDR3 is TGTGCCAGCACCGAGGGGGGGGCCGGGGAGCTGTTTTTT. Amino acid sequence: CASTEGGAGELFF.